The count of the clone carrying this T cell receptor (beta chain) is one. What it binds is unknown. The CDR3 is 19 amino acids. The source of the sample is a study of PD-L1 blockade in urothelial cancer. Study background: Patients had been given 0 to 3 earlier chemotherapy regimens. Investigators checked blood 3 weeks (second dose) and 6 weeks after treatment start.

The time point denotes: peripheral blood 6 weeks after treatment start. Between 1 and 8 samples, pretreatment and on-treatment, were given by each patient. Sequenced by immunoSEQ multiplex PCR; TCRdb stores in-frame clones only, minus some. Of about 30,000 clones in the sample, about 88% were seen once. Study-level points and caveats: Pretreatment TCR clonality in blood under the median foretold superior survival.

The clonotype originates from an older man with urothelial cancer. The source was PBMCs, collected around atezolizumab (anti-PD-L1) treatment. The V and J genes are TRBV21-1 and TRBJ2-2; TRBD2, the table's D call, lacks a check against the DNA. TRBV21-1 is a documented pseudogene. The CDR3 reads CASSNPPRLAGDGTGELFF. The CDR3 nucleotides are TGTGCCAGCAGCAATCCGCCCCGACTAGCGGGAGACGGGACCGGGGAGCTGTTTTTT.